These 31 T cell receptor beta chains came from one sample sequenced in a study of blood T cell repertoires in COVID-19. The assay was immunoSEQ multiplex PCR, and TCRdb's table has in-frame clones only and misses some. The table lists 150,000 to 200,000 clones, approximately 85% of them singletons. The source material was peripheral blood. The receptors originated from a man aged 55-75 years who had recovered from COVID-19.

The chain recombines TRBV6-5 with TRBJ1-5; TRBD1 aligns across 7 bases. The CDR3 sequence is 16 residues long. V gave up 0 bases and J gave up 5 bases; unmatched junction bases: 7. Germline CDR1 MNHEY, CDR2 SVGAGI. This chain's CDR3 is CASSYSGGGSDQPQHF. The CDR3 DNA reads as TGTGCCAGCAGTTACTCAGGAGGGGGCAGTGATCAGCCCCAGCATTTT.

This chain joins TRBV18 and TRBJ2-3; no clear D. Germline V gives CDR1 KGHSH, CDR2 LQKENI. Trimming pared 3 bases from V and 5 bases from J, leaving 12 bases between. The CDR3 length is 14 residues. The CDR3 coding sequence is TGTGCCAGCTCACCGGAGAGGAATCAAGATACGCAGTATTTT. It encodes CASSPERNQDTQYF.

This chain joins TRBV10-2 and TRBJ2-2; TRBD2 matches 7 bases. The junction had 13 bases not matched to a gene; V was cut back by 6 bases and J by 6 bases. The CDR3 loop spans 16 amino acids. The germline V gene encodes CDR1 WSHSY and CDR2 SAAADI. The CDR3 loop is CASSEQAGLTSGELFF. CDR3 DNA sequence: TGCGCCAGCAGCGAGCAGGCGGGACTAACTTCCGGGGAGCTGTTTTTT.

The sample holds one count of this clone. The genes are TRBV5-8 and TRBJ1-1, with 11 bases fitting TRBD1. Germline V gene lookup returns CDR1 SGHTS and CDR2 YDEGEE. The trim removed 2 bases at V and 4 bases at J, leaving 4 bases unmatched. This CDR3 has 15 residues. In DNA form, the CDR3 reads TGTGCCAGCAGCTTCCCGGACAGGGGGCTCACTGAAGCTTTCTTT. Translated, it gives CASSFPDRGLTEAFF.

The CDR3, as DNA: TGTGCCAGCAGCTTGACTAGGGCAGAAGCTTTCTTT. Its translation: CASSLTRAEAFF. The chain joins TRBV5-6 to TRBJ1-1; D uncertain. The CDR3 extends over 12 amino acids. V lost 1 base to trimming and J lost 8 bases, with 9 bases between them. Germline lookup yields CDR1 SGHDT and CDR2 YYEEEE.

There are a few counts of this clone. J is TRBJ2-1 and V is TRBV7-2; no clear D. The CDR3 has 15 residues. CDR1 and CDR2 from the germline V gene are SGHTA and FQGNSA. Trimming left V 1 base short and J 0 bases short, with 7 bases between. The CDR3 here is CASSLEPGSYNEQFF. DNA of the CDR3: TGTGCCAGCAGCTTAGAACCGGGCTCCTACAATGAGCAGTTCTTC.

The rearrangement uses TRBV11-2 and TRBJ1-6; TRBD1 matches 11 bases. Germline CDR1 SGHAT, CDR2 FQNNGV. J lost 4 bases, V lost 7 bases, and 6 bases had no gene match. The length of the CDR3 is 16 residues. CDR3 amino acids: CASNRGQGDYNSPLHF. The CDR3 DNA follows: TGTGCCAGCAACCGGGGACAGGGGGATTATAATTCACCCCTCCACTTT. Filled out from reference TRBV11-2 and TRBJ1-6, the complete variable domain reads EAGVAQSPRYKIIEKRQSVAFWCNPISGHATLYWYQQILGQGPKLLIQFQNNGVVDDSQLPKDRFSAERLKGVDSTLKIQPAKLEDSAVYLCASNRGQGDYNSPLHFGNGTRLTVT.

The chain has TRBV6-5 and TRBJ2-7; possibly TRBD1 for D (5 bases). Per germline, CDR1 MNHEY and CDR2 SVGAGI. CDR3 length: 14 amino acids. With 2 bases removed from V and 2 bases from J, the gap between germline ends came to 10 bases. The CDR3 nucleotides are TGTGCCAGCAGTTACCAAGGGGCACCCTACGAGCAGTACTTC. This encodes CASSYQGAPYEQYF.

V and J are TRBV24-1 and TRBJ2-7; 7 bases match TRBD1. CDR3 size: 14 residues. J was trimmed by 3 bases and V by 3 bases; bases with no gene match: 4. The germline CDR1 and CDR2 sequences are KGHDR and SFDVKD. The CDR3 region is CATSDQDRNYEQYF. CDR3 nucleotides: TGTGCCACCAGTGATCAGGACAGGAACTACGAGCAGTACTTC.

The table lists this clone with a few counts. The CDR3 reads CASSLVGDYNTGELFF. DNA of the CDR3: TGTGCCAGCAGCTTAGTAGGGGACTACAACACCGGGGAGCTGTTTTTT. V and J are TRBV11-3 and TRBJ2-2; 7 bases line up with TRBD2. The CDR3 runs to 16 residues. Germline lookup yields CDR1 SGHNT and CDR2 YENEEA. The junction had 4 bases not matched to a gene; V was cut back by 1 base and J by 2 bases. Full variable domain (missing parts from reference TRBV11-3 and TRBJ2-2): EAGVVQSPRYKIIEKKQPVAFWCNPISGHNTLYWYLQNLGQGPELLIRYENEEAVDDSQLPKDRFSAERLKGVDSTLKIQPAELGDSAVYLCASSLVGDYNTGELFFGEGSRLTVL.

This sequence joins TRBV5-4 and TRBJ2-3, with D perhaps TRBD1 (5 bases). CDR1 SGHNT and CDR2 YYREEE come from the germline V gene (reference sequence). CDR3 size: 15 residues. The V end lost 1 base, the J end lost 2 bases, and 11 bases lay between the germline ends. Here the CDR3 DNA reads TGTGCCAGCAGCTTGAGGTGGGGCCCCACAGATACGCAGTATTTT. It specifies CASSLRWGPTDTQYF.

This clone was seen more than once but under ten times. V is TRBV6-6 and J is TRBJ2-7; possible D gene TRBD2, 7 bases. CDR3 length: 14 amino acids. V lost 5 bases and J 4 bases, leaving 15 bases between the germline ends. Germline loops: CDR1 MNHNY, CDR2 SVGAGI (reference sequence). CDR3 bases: TGTGCCAGCAGTCCGGCGGGGGCAATATACGAGCAGTACTTC. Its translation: CASSPAGAIYEQYF.

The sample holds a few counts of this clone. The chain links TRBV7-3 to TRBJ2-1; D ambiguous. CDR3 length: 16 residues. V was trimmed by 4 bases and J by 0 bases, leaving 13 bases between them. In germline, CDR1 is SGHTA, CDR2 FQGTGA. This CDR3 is CASSSSPRGSYNEQFF. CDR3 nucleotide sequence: TGTGCCAGCAGCTCTTCCCCTAGAGGCTCCTACAATGAGCAGTTCTTC.

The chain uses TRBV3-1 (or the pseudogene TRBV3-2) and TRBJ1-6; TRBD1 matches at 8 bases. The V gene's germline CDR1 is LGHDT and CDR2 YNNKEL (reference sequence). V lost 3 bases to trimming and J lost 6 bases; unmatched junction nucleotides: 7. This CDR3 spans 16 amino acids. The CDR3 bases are TGTGCCAGCAGCCATCAATCCGGGACAGGTAATTCACCCCTCCACTTT. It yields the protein CASSHQSGTGNSPLHF.

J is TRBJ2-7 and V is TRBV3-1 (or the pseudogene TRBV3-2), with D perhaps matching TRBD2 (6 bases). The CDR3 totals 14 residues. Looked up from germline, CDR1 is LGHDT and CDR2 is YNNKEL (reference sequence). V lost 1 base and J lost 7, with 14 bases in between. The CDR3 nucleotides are TGTGCCAGCAGCCAAGTCCGGGGGACGGAGGAGCAGTACTTC. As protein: CASSQVRGTEEQYF.

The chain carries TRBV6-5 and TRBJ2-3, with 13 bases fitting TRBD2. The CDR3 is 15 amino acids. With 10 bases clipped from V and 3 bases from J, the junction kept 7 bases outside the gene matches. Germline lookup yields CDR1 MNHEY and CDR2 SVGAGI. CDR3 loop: CATNLGLAGTDTQYF. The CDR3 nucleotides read TGTGCCACCAACTTGGGACTAGCGGGGACAGATACGCAGTATTTT.

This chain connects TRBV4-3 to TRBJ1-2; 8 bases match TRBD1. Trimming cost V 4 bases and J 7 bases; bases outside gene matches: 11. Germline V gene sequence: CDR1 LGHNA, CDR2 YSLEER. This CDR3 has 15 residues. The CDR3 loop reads CASSPGQGAFGGYTF. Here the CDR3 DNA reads TGCGCCAGCAGCCCCGGGCAGGGGGCGTTCGGTGGCTACACCTTC.

CDR3: CSVDRGTGGYEQYF. The CDR3 nucleotides are TGCAGCGTTGACCGGGGGACAGGGGGCTACGAGCAGTACTTC. This sequence joins TRBV29-1 and TRBJ2-7; 11 nucleotides match TRBD1. Per germline, CDR1 SQVTM and CDR2 ANQGSEA. V shed 3 bases, J shed 3 bases, and the junction held 4 bases outside the gene matches. The CDR3 runs 14 residues.

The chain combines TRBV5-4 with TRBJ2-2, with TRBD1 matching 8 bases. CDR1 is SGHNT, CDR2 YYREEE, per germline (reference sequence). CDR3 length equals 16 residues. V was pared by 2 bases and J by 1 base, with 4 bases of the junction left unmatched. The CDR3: CASSFVDRVNTGELFF. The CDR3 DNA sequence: TGTGCCAGCAGCTTTGTGGACAGGGTGAACACCGGGGAGCTGTTTTTT.

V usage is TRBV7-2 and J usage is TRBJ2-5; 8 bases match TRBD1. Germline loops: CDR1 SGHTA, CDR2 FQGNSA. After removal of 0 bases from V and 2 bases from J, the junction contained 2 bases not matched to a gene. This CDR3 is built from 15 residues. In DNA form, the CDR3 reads TGTGCCAGCAGCTTAGCCGGGACAGGTCAAGAGACCCAGTACTTC. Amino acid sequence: CASSLAGTGQETQYF.

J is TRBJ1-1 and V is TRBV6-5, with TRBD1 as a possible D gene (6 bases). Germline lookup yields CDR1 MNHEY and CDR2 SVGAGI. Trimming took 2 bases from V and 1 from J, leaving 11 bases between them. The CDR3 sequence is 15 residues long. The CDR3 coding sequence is TGTGCCAGCAGTTACGAATGGACAGCGAACACTGAAGCTTTCTTT. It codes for CASSYEWTANTEAFF.

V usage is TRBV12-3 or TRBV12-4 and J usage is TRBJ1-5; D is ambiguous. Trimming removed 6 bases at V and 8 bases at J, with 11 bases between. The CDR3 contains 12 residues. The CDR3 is CASSRNAEPQHF. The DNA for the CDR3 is TGTGCCAGCAGCCGGAATGCGGAGCCCCAGCATTTT.

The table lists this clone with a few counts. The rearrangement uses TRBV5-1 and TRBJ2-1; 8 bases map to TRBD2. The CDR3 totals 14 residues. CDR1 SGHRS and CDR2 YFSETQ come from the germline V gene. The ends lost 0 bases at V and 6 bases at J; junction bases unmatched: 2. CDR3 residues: CASSLGLAINEQFF. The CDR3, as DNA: TGCGCCAGCAGCTTGGGACTAGCGATCAATGAGCAGTTCTTC.

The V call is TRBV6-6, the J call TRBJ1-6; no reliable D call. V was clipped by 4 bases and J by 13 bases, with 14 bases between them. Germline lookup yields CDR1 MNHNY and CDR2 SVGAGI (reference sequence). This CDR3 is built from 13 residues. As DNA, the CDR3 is TGTGCCAGCAGTTCCCGGGAGAGGGCGCCCCTCCACTTT. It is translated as CASSSRERAPLHF.

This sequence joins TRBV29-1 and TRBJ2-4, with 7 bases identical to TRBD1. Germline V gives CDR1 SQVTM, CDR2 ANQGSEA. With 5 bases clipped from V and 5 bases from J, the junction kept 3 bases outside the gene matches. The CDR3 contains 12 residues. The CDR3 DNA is TGCAGCGTTCGGACAGGAGAAAACATTCAGTACTTC. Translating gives CSVRTGENIQYF.

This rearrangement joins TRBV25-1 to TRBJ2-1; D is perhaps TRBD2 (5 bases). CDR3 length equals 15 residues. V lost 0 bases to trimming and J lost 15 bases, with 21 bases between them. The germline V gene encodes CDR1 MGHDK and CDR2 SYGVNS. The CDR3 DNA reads TGTGCCAGCAGTGAATACCCCCTCGGTGGCGGGCGTTGGTTCTTC. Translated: CASSEYPLGGGRWFF.

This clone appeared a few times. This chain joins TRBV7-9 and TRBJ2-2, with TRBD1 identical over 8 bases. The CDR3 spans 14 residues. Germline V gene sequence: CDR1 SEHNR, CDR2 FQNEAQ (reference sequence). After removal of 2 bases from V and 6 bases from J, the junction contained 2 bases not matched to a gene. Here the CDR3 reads CASSLSDRAGELFF. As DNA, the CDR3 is TGTGCCAGCAGCTTATCGGACAGGGCCGGGGAGCTGTTTTTT.

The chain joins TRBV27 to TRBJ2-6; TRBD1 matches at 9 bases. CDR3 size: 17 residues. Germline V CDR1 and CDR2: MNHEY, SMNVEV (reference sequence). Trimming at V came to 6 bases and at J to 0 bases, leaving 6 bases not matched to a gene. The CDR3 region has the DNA TGTGCCAGCAGGCGGGACAGGGCAAACTCTGGGGCCAACGTCCTGACTTTC. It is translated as CASRRDRANSGANVLTF.

DNA of the CDR3: TGTGCCAGCAGGAACGGGGGGCATCAGCCCCAGCATTTT. Translating gives CASRNGGHQPQHF. The genes are TRBV2 and TRBJ1-5; D might be TRBD1 (6 bases). This CDR3 region has 13 residues. Germline V gene sequence: CDR1 SNHLY, CDR2 FYNNEI. Trimming cost V 6 bases and J 5 bases, with 11 bases left between them. Full variable domain (missing parts from reference TRBV2 and TRBJ1-5): EPEVTQTPSHQVTQMGQEVILRCVPISNHLYFYWYRQILGQKVEFLVSFYNNEISEKSEIFDDQFSVERPDGSNFTLKIRSTKLEDSAMYFCASRNGGHQPQHFGDGTRLSIL.

The CDR3 coding sequence is TGTGCCAGTAGTATAGAGTCCAGCGGGGGGGAAGAGACCCAGTACTTC. The encoded protein is CASSIESSGGEETQYF. The genes are TRBV19 and TRBJ2-5; 10 nucleotides agree with TRBD2. Unmatched junction bases numbered 4, after V lost 0 bases and J lost 3 bases. Germline assignment: CDR1 LNHDA and CDR2 SQIVND (reference sequence). This CDR3 spans 16 amino acids.

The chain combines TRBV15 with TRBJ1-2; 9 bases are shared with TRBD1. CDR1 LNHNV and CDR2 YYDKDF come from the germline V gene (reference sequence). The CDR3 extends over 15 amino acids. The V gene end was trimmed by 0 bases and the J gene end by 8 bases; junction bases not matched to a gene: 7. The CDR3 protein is CATSRDGGTGLGYTF. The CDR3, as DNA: TGTGCCACCAGCAGAGATGGAGGGACAGGGTTGGGCTACACCTTC.